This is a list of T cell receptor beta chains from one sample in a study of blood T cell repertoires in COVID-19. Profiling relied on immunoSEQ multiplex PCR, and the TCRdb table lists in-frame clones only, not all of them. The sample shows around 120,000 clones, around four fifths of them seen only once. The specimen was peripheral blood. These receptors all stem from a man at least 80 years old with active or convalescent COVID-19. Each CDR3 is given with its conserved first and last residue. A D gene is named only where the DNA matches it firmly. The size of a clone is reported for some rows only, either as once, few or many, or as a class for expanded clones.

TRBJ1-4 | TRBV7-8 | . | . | TGTGCCAGCAGCCCTAACAGGGATTTTCTGGAAAAACTGTTTTTT | CASSPNRDFLEKLFF
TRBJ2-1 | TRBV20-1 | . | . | TGCAGTGCTAGTGAGCGGGCAGAGCTAACCTACAATGAGCAGTTCTTC | CSASERAELTYNEQFF
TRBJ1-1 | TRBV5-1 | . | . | TGCGCCAGCAGCTTGGATGGGGCCCCTACCACTGAAGCTTTCTTT | CASSLDGAPTTEAFF
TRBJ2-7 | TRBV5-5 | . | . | TGTGCCAGCAGCTTGGGGCAGGGGCCGTACGAGCAGTACTTC | CASSLGQGPYEQYF
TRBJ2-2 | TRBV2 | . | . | TGTGCCAGCAGTGCACCCTACAGGGAGAACACCGGGGAGCTGTTTTTT | CASSAPYRENTGELFF
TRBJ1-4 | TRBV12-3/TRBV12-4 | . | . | TGTGCCAGCAGTACAGGCGTTAATGAAAAACTGTTTTTT | CASSTGVNEKLFF
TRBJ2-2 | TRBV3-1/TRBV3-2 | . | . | TGTGCCAGCAGACCCCGACAGCACACCGGGGAGCTGTTTTTT | CASRPRQHTGELFF
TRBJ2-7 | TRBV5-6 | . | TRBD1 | TGTGCCAGCAGCCCGGGACAGGGGAGAGAGCAGTACTTC | CASSPGQGREQYF
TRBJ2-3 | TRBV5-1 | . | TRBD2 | TGCGCCAGCAGCATGACTAGCGGGGGATCCACAGATACGCAGTATTTT | CASSMTSGGSTDTQYF
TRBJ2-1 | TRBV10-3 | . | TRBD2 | TGTGCCATCAGTACACTAGCGGGGGGCTACAATGAGCAGTTCTTC | CAISTLAGGYNEQFF
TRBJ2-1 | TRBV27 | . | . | TGTGCCAGCAGCCGAGCGGACGGCTACAATGAGCAGTTCTTC | CASSRADGYNEQFF
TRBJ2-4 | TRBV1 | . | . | TGCACCATAACTTTCCGTGGGCACCTAGCCAAAAACATTCAGTACTTC | CTITFRGHLAKNIQYF
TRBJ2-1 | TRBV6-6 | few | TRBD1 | TGTGCCAGCACCTCCGGGACAGGGGTATACAATGAGCAGTTCTTC | CASTSGTGVYNEQFF
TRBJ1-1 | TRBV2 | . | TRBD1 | TGTGCCAGCAGTGATGTTAGGGGACAGGGGGCTTTAGGCCTGAACACTGAAGCTTTCTTT | CASSDVRGQGALGLNTEAFF
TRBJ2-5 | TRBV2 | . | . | TGTGCCAGCAGTAAGCGTGAGGGTTCGGGAGAGACCCAGTACTTC | CASSKREGSGETQYF
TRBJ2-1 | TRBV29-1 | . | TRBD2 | TGCAGCGTTGAAGATGTGGGAGGGGTCTATTACAATGAGCAGTTCTTC | CSVEDVGGVYYNEQFF
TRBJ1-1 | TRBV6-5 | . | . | TGTGCCACCCCCCAGGGACTCTCGGAGACTGAAGCTTTCTTT | CATPQGLSETEAFF
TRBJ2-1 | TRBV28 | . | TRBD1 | TGTGCCAGCAGTTCCCCAGGGGGCAAGTGGTTCTTC | CASSSPGGKWFF
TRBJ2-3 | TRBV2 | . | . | TGTGCCAGCAGTCAGGTCACCCGGGATACGCAGTATTTT | CASSQVTRDTQYF
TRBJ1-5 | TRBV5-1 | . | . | TGCGCCAGCAGCCCGGTATATGATCAGCCCCAGCATTTT | CASSPVYDQPQHF
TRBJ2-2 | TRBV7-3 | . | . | TGTGCCAGCAGCTTGGGGCCTTCGCGCACCGGGGAGCTGTTTTTT | CASSLGPSRTGELFF
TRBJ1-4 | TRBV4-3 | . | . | TGCGCCAGCAGCCAAGACCCCTACAGGGAACGGAGGGGGGGTAATGAAAAACTGTTTTTT | CASSQDPYRERRGGNEKLFF
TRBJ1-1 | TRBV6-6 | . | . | TGTGCCAGCAGTTACGGGGCGACGGTTCCTGAAGCTTTCTTT | CASSYGATVPEAFF
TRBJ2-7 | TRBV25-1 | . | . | TGTGCCAGCAGTGGGCAGACATACGAGCAGTACTTC | CASSGQTYEQYF
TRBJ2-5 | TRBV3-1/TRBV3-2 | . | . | TGTGCCAGCAGCCACCCTGAGGCGGGGCCCCTCCAAGAGACCCAGTACTTC | CASSHPEAGPLQETQYF
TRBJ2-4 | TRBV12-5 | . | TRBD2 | TGTGCTAGTGGTTCAGGACTAGCGGGGGTGTACTTC | CASGSGLAGVYF
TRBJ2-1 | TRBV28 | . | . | TGTGCCAGCACCCCAGGAGGGATCCGGTACAATGAGCAGTTCTTC | CASTPGGIRYNEQFF
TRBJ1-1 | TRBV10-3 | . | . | TGTGCCATCAGTGAGGGTATACAAAGAAACACTGAAGCTTTCTTT | CAISEGIQRNTEAFF
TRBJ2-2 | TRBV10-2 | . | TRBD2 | TGCGCCAGTGCCTCGGCGGGGGGTAACACCGGGGAGCTGTTTTTT | CASASAGGNTGELFF
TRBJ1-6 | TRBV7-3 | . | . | TGTGCCAGCAGCTTAGGCCGCTCACCCCTCCACTTT | CASSLGRSPLHF
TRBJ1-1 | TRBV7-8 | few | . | TGTGCCAGCAGCACCGATACCGAGACTGAAGCTTTCTTT | CASSTDTETEAFF
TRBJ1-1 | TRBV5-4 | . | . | TGTGCCAGCAGCTTCCTTGGGGGGAAAGAAGCTTTCTTT | CASSFLGGKEAFF
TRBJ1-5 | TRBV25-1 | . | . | TGTGCCAGCAGTGACAGGGGTAGCAATCAGCCCCAGCATTTT | CASSDRGSNQPQHF
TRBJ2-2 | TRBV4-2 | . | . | TGTGCCAGCAGCCAGGCAGATTTGAACACCGGGGAGCTGTTTTTT | CASSQADLNTGELFF
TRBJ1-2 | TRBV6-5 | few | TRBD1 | TGTGCCAGCAGTTCCGGCCGGACAGGTTCTAACTATGGCTACACCTTC | CASSSGRTGSNYGYTF
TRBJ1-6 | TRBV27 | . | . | TGTGCCAGCAGTTCCGACATGGGGGGGAAGTTTTCACCCCTCCACTTT | CASSSDMGGKFSPLHF
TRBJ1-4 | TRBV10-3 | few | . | TGTGCCATCGGGACACAAGGCGAAAAACTGTTTTTT | CAIGTQGEKLFF
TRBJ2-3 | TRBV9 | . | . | TGTGCCACCGGAGGGGGGGGTGGCACAGATACGCAGTATTTT | CATGGGGGTDTQYF
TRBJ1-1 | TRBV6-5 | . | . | TGTGCCAGCAGTTACTCGACAGTGAACACTGAAGCTTTCTTT | CASSYSTVNTEAFF
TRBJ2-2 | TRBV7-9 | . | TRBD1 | TGTGCCAGCAGGGGACAGGGGGCTGTCGGGGAGCTGTTTTTT | CASRGQGAVGELFF
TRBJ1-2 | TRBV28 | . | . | TGTGCCAGCAGTGCGGGGTGGTATGGCTACACCTTC | CASSAGWYGYTF
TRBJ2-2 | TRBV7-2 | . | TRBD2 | TGTGCCAGCAAATCAAGCGGGGGGATGGGGACCGGGGAGCTGTTTTTT | CASKSSGGMGTGELFF
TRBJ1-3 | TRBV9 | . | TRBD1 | TGTGCCAGCAGCCCCCGGACAGGCTACTCTGGAAACACCATATATTTT | CASSPRTGYSGNTIYF
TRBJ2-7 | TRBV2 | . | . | TGTGCCAGCAGTGTTGGGCAAAACAACGAGCAGTACTTC | CASSVGQNNEQYF
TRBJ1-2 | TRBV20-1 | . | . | TGCAGTGCTAGCCGGGTACTTGGCTACACCTTC | CSASRVLGYTF
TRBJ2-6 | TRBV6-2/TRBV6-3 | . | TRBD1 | TGTGCCAGCAGTCGGACAGGGACCGGGGCCAACGTCCTGACTTTC | CASSRTGTGANVLTF
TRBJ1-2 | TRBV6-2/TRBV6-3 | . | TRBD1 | TGTGCCAGCAGCGGGACAGGTTATAACTATGGCTACACCTTC | CASSGTGYNYGYTF
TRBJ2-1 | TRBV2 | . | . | TGTGCCAGCAATCAGGAAGCTCATTTCGGCAATGAGCAGTTCTTC | CASNQEAHFGNEQFF
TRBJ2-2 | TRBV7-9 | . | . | TGTGCCAGCAGAGGGGAGTGGGGACTGAACACCGGGGAGCTGTTTTTT | CASRGEWGLNTGELFF
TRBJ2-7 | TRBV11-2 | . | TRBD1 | TGTGCCAGCAGCCCGGGACAGGGTACCGAGCAGTACTTC | CASSPGQGTEQYF
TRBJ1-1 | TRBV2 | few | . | TGTGCCAGCAGTGACCCCCGGGACAAGGACAATGAAGCTTTCTTT | CASSDPRDKDNEAFF